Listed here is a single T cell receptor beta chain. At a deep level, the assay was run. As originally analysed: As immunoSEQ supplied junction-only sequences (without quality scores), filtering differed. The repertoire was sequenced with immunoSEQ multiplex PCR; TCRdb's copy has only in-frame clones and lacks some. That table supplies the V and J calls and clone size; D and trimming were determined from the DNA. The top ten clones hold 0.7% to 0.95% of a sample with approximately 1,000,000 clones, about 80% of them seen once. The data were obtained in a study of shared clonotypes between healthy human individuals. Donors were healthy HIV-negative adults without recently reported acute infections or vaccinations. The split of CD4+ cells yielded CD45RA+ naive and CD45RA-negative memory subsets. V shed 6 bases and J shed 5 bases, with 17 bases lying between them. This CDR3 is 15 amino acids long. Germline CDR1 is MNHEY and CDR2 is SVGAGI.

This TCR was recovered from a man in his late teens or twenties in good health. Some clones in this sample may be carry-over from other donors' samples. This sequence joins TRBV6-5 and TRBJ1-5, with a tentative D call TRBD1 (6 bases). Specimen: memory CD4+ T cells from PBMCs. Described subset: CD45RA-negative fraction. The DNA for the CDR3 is TGTGCCAGCAGGACAACCCAGGGGTTCGATCAGCCCCAGCATTTT. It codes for CASRTTQGFDQPQHF.